This is a list of T cell receptor beta chains from one sample in a study of CD4 T cells in relation to SARS-CoV-2 and coronaviruses. What these receptors recognize is not known. Profiling relied on immunoSEQ multiplex PCR, and the TCRdb table lists in-frame clones only, not all of them. There are nearly 20,000 clones in the sample; 75% to 85% occur only once, and roughly a tenth lies in the top ten. Specimen: CD4+ T cells from PBMCs, cultured in vitro. The receptors here all came from a human donor in good health. CDR3s include the opening cysteine and the closing phenylalanine or tryptophan. D genes are given only for firm matches. Not all rows give a size; the values are once, few, many and, for expanded clones, a class.

>-|TRBD2|TRBJ2-1|TRBV7-2|15
TGTGCCAGCAGCTCACCGGGACTAGGATACAATGAGCAGTTCTTC
CASSSPGLGYNEQFF
>-|-|TRBJ2-4|TRBV4-3|20
TGCGCCAGCAGCCAAGACTTGGGGCGCGGACACCTCTTAGCCAAAAACATTCAGTACTTC
CASSQDLGRGHLLAKNIQYF
>-|-|TRBJ1-2|TRBV4-3|14
TGCGCCAGCAGCAACAGCCTCACTAACTATGGCTACACCTTC
CASSNSLTNYGYTF
>once|-|TRBJ1-2|TRBV4-1|15
TGCGCCAGCAGCCCCCTTTTCCCAGCTAACTATGGCTACACCTTC
CASSPLFPANYGYTF
>-|-|TRBJ2-7|TRBV7-8|14
TGTGCCAGCAGCCTAGGGCCTGTCGCGTACGAGCAGTACTTC
CASSLGPVAYEQYF
>once|-|TRBJ2-2|TRBV6-5|13
TGTGCCAGCAGCCGCTACGGAACCGGGGAGCTGTTTTTT
CASSRYGTGELFF
>-|-|TRBJ2-5|TRBV5-1|17
TGCGCCAGCAGCTTGGGACGATACCCGCGTGAACAAGAGACCCAGTACTTC
CASSLGRYPREQETQYF
>-|-|TRBJ1-3|TRBV4-2|16
TGTGCCAGCAGCCAAGAGGTACGTCCCTCTGGAAACACCATATATTTT
CASSQEVRPSGNTIYF
>-|TRBD1|TRBJ1-1|TRBV6-5|13
TGTGCCAGCAGAGGGACAGGGCCCACTGAAGCTTTCTTT
CASRGTGPTEAFF
>-|-|TRBJ1-1|TRBV4-3|14
TGCGCCAGCAGCCAAGATTGGGCGAACACTGAAGCTTTCTTT
CASSQDWANTEAFF
>-|-|TRBJ1-1|TRBV5-1|15
TGCGCCAGCAGCTTGTGGGGTGGGGGGAACACTGAAGCTTTCTTT
CASSLWGGGNTEAFF
>-|TRBD1|TRBJ2-7|TRBV29-1|14
TGCAGCGTTGAAGGGGACAGGGGACCCTACGAGCAGTACTTC
CSVEGDRGPYEQYF
>-|TRBD1|TRBJ2-1|TRBV5-1|13
TGCGCCAGCAGCTTGTCGACAGGGAGTGAGCAGTTCTTC
CASSLSTGSEQFF
>-|-|TRBJ2-2|TRBV9|12
TGTGCCAGCAGTGGCGCGACCGGGGAGCTGTTTTTT
CASSGATGELFF
>-|-|TRBJ2-1|TRBV3-1/TRBV3-2|13
TGTGCCAGCAGCGGGGATGTGCGGAATGAGCAGTTCTTC
CASSGDVRNEQFF
>once|-|TRBJ2-3|TRBV9|17
TGTGCCAGCAGCGTAGGGGCAGGTACGCGGGGTGCAGATACGCAGTATTTT
CASSVGAGTRGADTQYF
>few|TRBD2|TRBJ2-7|TRBV6-2/TRBV6-3|13
TGTGCCAGCAGTTTTAGCGGGGGCTACGAGCAGTACTTC
CASSFSGGYEQYF
>once|-|TRBJ2-1|TRBV12-3/TRBV12-4|12
TGTGCCAGCAGTTTCTTTACCAATGAGCAGTTCTTC
CASSFFTNEQFF
>few|-|TRBJ2-3|TRBV6-2/TRBV6-3|12
TGTGCCAGCAGTTACTCGAGATATACGCAGTATTTT
CASSYSRYTQYF
>-|TRBD1|TRBJ2-3|TRBV4-1|19
TGCGCCAGCAGCCACGGGGTATTGACAGGGGGCTCGGGCACAGATACGCAGTATTTT
CASSHGVLTGGSGTDTQYF
>-|TRBD2|TRBJ2-5|TRBV7-3|15
TGTGCCAGCAGCTTAACGGCGAGCGGGAAAGAGACCCAGTACTTC
CASSLTASGKETQYF
>-|-|TRBJ2-1|TRBV7-2|12
TGTGCCAGCAGCTTAGATGGCAGGGAGTTGTTCTTC
CASSLDGRELFF
>-|-|TRBJ2-7|TRBV18|13
TGTGCCAGCTCACCACAGGGGGCCTACGAGCAGTACTTC
CASSPQGAYEQYF
>-|-|TRBJ2-3|TRBV19|15
TGTGCCAGTAGTTCCCCCGGGACGGCCACAGATACGCAGTATTTT
CASSSPGTATDTQYF
>-|-|TRBJ1-6|TRBV7-2|15
TGTGCCAGCAGCAACCGACAGGAGGGTGTTTCACCCCTCCACTTT
CASSNRQEGVSPLHF
>-|TRBD1|TRBJ2-7|TRBV19|14
TGTGCCAGTAGTTGGACAGGCAGCTCCTACGAGCAGTACTTC
CASSWTGSSYEQYF
>medium-sized|-|TRBJ1-2|TRBV19|14
TGTGCCAGTAGTCAGCAAACAGGGAACTATGGCTACACCTTC
CASSQQTGNYGYTF
>-|-|TRBJ2-7|TRBV6-5|13
TGTGCCAGCTCGGTCGCAGGGCCAAACGAGCAGTACTTC
CASSVAGPNEQYF
>-|TRBD1|TRBJ1-5|TRBV6-5|14
TGTGCCAGCAGGCAAGACAGGGGTCGTCAGCCCCAGCATTTT
CASRQDRGRQPQHF
>-|TRBD2|TRBJ2-5|TRBV29-1|13
TGCAGCCAAGCGGGAGGGATACAAGAGACCCAGTACTTC
CSQAGGIQETQYF
>medium-sized|-|TRBJ1-4|TRBV19|12
TGTGCCACAGGATGGGTTGGTGAAAAACTGTTTTTT
CATGWVGEKLFF
>-|-|TRBJ2-2|TRBV2|12
TGTGCCAGCAGTGTGACTACTGGGGAGCTGTTTTTT
CASSVTTGELFF
>once|-|TRBJ2-6|TRBV5-1|15
TGCGCCAGCAGCTTGGACCGTTCTGGGGCCAACGTCCTGACTTTC
CASSLDRSGANVLTF
>-|TRBD1|TRBJ1-1|TRBV5-1|13
TGCGCCAGCAGCGGACAGGGGAACACTGAAGCTTTCTTT
CASSGQGNTEAFF
>-|-|TRBJ2-5|TRBV5-1|16
TGCGCCAGCAGCTTGGCCGGTAGCTCGGGGCAAGAGACCCAGTACTTC
CASSLAGSSGQETQYF
>-|-|TRBJ2-5|TRBV5-5|16
TGTGCCAGCAGCTTGGGGGGAGGAAGGGTCCAAGAGACCCAGTACTTC
CASSLGGGRVQETQYF
>-|-|TRBJ1-6|TRBV19|14
TGTGCCAGTAGTCCGGGAGTGGGTAATTCACCCCTCCACTTT
CASSPGVGNSPLHF
>medium-sized|-|TRBJ1-2|TRBV2|13
TGTGCCAGCAGTTCCGGGACAAGTTATGGCTACACCTTC
CASSSGTSYGYTF
>-|-|TRBJ2-4|TRBV29-1|14
TGCAGCGTTGAAGACGGGACAAACCAAAACATTCAGTACTTC
CSVEDGTNQNIQYF
>-|TRBD2|TRBJ2-5|TRBV6-2/TRBV6-3|14
TGTGCCAGCAGTTACCCCGGGGGGACGGAGACCCAGTACTTC
CASSYPGGTETQYF
>-|TRBD1|TRBJ2-2|TRBV11-2|18
TGTGCCAGCAGCCCCGCCCCGGGACAGGGGGAAGGCGCCGGGGAGCTGTTTTTT
CASSPAPGQGEGAGELFF
>few|TRBD1|TRBJ1-2|TRBV7-8|15
TGTGCCAGCAGCGAGAGGGGACAGCGAAACTATGGCTACACCTTC
CASSERGQRNYGYTF
>-|-|TRBJ1-2|TRBV5-1|14
TGCGCCAGCACCCCCCGGAGGGGGGAGGGTGGCTACACCTTC
CASTPRRGEGGYTF
>-|TRBD2|TRBJ2-3|TRBV5-1|14
TGCGCCAGCAGCTTCGGGACTAGCGGGGATACGCAGTATTTT
CASSFGTSGDTQYF
>few|TRBD2|TRBJ2-1|TRBV9|15
TGTGCCAGCAGCGCTCAAGCGGGAGGGCCTTATGAGCAGTTCTTC
CASSAQAGGPYEQFF
>-|-|TRBJ1-6|TRBV6-5|13
TGTGCCAGCAGCCGGGTTTCAACTTCACCCCTCCACTTT
CASSRVSTSPLHF
>-|TRBD1|TRBJ1-1|TRBV7-2|13
TGTGCCAGCAGCGTGGACAGGATCGCTGAAGCTTTCTTT
CASSVDRIAEAFF
>-|-|TRBJ2-6|TRBV6-2/TRBV6-3|16
TGTGCCAGCAGTTATTGGGGGTCGGGTGGGGCCAACGTCCTGACTTTC
CASSYWGSGGANVLTF
>-|TRBD1|TRBJ1-2|TRBV6-2/TRBV6-3|14
TGTGCCAGCAGCATCGGACAGGGGGGCTATGGCTACACCTTC
CASSIGQGGYGYTF
>-|-|TRBJ1-1|TRBV5-4|14
TGTGCCAGCAGCTCAATAGGTCAGGGGAGGTTAGCTTTCTTT
CASSSIGQGRLAFF
>once|TRBD2|TRBJ2-5|TRBV6-5|14
TGTGCCAGCAGTAAACTAGCGACCCAAGAGACCCAGTACTTC
CASSKLATQETQYF